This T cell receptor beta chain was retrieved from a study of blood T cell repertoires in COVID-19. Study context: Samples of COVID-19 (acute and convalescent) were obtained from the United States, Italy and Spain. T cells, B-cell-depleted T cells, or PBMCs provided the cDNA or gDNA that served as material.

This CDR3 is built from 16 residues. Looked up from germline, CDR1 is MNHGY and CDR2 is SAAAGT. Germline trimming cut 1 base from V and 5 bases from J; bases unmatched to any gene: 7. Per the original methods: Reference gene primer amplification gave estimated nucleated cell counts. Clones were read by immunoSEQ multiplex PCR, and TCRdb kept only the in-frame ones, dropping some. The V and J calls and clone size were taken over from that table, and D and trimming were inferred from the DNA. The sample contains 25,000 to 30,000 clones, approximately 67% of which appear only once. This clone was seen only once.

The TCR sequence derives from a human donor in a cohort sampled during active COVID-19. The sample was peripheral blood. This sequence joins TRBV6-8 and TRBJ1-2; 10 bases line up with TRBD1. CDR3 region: CASSYWGTGEWYGYTF. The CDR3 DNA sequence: TGTGCCAGCAGTTACTGGGGGACAGGGGAATGGTATGGCTACACCTTC.